This T cell receptor (beta chain) stems from a study of T cell responses to AZD1222 COVID-19 vaccine. Points from the study as a whole: At 160-218 and 743-854, vaccine-associated CD4 TCRs were dominant, and they spanned spike. Only after the peak T cell response were repertoires sampled. In a largely white British group with more females than males, clonal diversity was possibly underestimated. Just a handful of AZD1222 recipients tested seropositive at baseline.

In germline, CDR1 is ENHRY, CDR2 SYGVKD. The V gene end was trimmed by 6 bases and the J gene end by 5 bases; junction bases not matched to a gene: 3. CDR3 size: 14 residues. Clones were read by immunoSEQ multiplex PCR, and TCRdb kept only the in-frame ones, dropping some. The data contain 150,000 or so clones, around nine tenths of them singletons. On this clone: Its antigen is unidentified.

This receptor was taken from an adult in good health. Source: peripheral blood, taken on day 0 of AZD1222 vaccination. The chain joins TRBV10-3 to TRBJ2-1, with TRBD2 matching 11 bases. The CDR3 protein is CAIRGTSGNNEQFF. CDR3 nucleotides: TGTGCCATCAGGGGGACTAGCGGAAACAATGAGCAGTTCTTC.